This T cell receptor beta chain was captured by sequencing in a study of blood T cells in healthy people across ages. Study-level points and caveats: A roughly linear age-dependent decrease characterized TCR beta diversity per million T cells.

Ten milliliters was the volume of peripheral blood drawn from each donor. This clonotype was observed a handful of times. The target antigen is unknown. A second about 6 to 12 cycle PCR used barcoded and J-beta primers. A tag from a template-switch adaptor with 12 random nucleotides marked each cDNA molecule. TCRdb analysed the 5' RACE reads with MiXCR anew, one entry per CDR3 protein. The sample has about 780,000 distinct CDR3 sequences, 20% to 30% seen once. Germline V gene data show CDR1 as SQVTM and CDR2 as ANQGSEA. The CDR3 has 14 amino acids. The sample was also reused in another study, on T cells of mothers and their children. Per that paper: Over 9.5 million reads per mother and some 3 million per child were obtained.

The sequenced sample consisted of blood. V is TRBV29-1 and J is TRBJ2-5; possible D gene TRBD1, 6 bases. The tail of the sequence fits TRBJ2-7 better, so the J call may be wrong. The receptor was isolated from a boy younger than 18 in good health. This CDR3 is CSVRLTGHRYEQYF. The CDR3 coding sequence is TGCAGCGTTCGTCTGACAGGCCACAGATACGAGCAGTACTTC.